The present entry profiles one TCR beta chain with its context. Clones were read by immunoSEQ multiplex PCR, and TCRdb kept only the in-frame ones, dropping some. Of tens of thousands of clones detected, 94% appear once; the ten largest clones hold 3.5% to 4%. These data come from a study of control samples from healthy donors and cancer patients. CDR3 size: 14 residues. Germline assignment: CDR1 MNHEY and CDR2 SMNVEV (reference sequence). Trimming at V came to 3 bases and at J to 6 bases, leaving 7 bases not matched to a gene. This receptor was identified in a young man in good health. Material: blood. The J gene is TRBJ1-2, the V gene TRBV27; 7 nucleotides line up with TRBD1. The CDR3 reads CASSFQGGRNGYTF. As DNA, the CDR3 is TGTGCCAGCAGTTTCCAGGGGGGGAGGAATGGCTACACCTTC.